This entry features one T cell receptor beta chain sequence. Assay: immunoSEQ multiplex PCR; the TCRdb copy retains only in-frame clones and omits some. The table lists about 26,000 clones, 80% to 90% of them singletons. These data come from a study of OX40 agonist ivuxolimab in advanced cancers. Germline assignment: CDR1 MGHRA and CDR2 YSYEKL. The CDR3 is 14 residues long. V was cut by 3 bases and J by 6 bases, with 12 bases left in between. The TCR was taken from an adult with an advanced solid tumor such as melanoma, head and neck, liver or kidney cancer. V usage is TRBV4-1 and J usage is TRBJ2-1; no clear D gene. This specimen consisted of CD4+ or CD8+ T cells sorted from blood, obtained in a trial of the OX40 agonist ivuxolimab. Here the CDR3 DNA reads TGCGCCAGCAGCCAGGCAGACCTTCCCAATGAGCAGTTCTTC. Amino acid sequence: CASSQADLPNEQFF.